Listed here are 17 T cell receptor beta chains from one sample, sequenced in a study of blood T cell repertoires in COVID-19. Data came from immunoSEQ multiplex PCR; TCRdb stores just in-frame clones and leaves some out. The sample has approximately 380,000 clones, roughly nine tenths seen once. Material for sequencing was PBMCs or T cells enriched from blood (not recorded which). The receptors shown here come from a woman aged 40 to 50 who had been exposed to COVID-19.

The sample holds one count of this clone. The J gene is TRBJ2-2, the V gene TRBV7-2, with TRBD2 identical over 10 bases. From germline, CDR1 is SGHTA and CDR2 FQGNSA. This CDR3 region has 15 residues. The J segment lost 2 bases and the V segment lost 6 bases, leaving 3 bases of the junction unmatched. This CDR3 reads CASRWTSGNTGELFF. The CDR3 coding sequence is TGTGCCAGCAGGTGGACTAGCGGAAACACCGGGGAGCTGTTTTTT.

This chain connects TRBV5-5 to TRBJ1-2; D is perhaps TRBD1 (6 bases). The V end lost 1 base, the J end lost 4 bases, and 17 bases lay between the germline ends. The CDR3 length is 16 residues. Germline V gene lookup returns CDR1 SGHKS and CDR2 YYEKEE (reference sequence). CDR3 bases: TGTGCCAGCAGCTTGATGGGGGCCGGGGTTGGCTATGGCTACACCTTC. As protein: CASSLMGAGVGYGYTF.

The CDR3 region has the DNA TGCGCCAGCAGCCAGGAGCCCGGGGGGGGGATCTTGCTCGAGCAGTACTTC. Its protein is CASSQEPGGGILLEQYF. This chain joins TRBV4-3 and TRBJ2-7, with 8 bases fitting TRBD2. V gave up 3 bases and J gave up 6 bases; unmatched junction bases: 16. The CDR3 loop spans 17 amino acids. Germline CDR1 and CDR2: LGHNA and YSLEER.

The chain links TRBV19 to TRBJ2-2; 8 bases align to TRBD1. This CDR3 spans 15 amino acids. V shed 5 bases and J 4 bases; nucleotides not matched to a gene: 6. Germline V gene data show CDR1 as LNHDA and CDR2 as SQIVND (reference sequence). The CDR3 protein is CASSRRGPATGELFF. CDR3 coding DNA: TGTGCCAGTAGTCGCAGGGGGCCGGCCACCGGGGAGCTGTTTTTT.

CDR3 sequence: CASRTFRQGANEKLFF. The DNA of the CDR3 is TGTGCCAGCAGAACCTTCCGGCAGGGGGCTAATGAAAAACTGTTTTTT. The gene calls are TRBV27 and TRBJ1-4, with 7 bases aligning to TRBD1. V shed 6 bases and J 3 bases; nucleotides not matched to a gene: 10. CDR1 is MNHEY and CDR2 is SMNVEV in the germline V gene (reference sequence). This CDR3 comprises 16 residues. The whole variable domain, filled in from reference TRBV27 and TRBJ1-4, reads EAQVTQNPRYLITVTGKKLTVTCSQNMNHEYMSWYRQDPGLGLRQIYYSMNVEVTDKGDVPEGYKVSRKEKRNFPLILESPSPNQTSLYFCASRTFRQGANEKLFFGSGTQLSVL.

The rearrangement links TRBV29-1 to TRBJ2-3; D remains ambiguous. In germline, CDR1 is SQVTM, CDR2 ANQGSEA. V lost 3 bases, J lost 5 bases, and 9 bases lay in between. The CDR3 sequence is 12 residues long. The CDR3 spells CSVEPTIDTQYF. DNA for the CDR3: TGCAGCGTTGAGCCCACTATAGATACGCAGTATTTT.

Note on this clone: The sample contains more than one DNA sequence encoding this CDR3. V and J are TRBV19 and TRBJ1-5, with 9 positions matching TRBD1. CDR3 length: 13 amino acids. Per germline, CDR1 LNHDA and CDR2 SQIVND (reference sequence). With 9 bases clipped from V and 5 bases from J, the junction kept 5 bases outside the gene matches. The CDR3 region is CASRRQGDQPQHF. The CDR3 region has the DNA TGTGCCAGCCGACGACAGGGGGATCAGCCCCAGCATTTT.

This clone was seen a single time. V is TRBV7-2 and J is TRBJ2-1, with a tentative D call TRBD1 (6 bases). This CDR3 is 14 amino acids long. Germline V gene sequence: CDR1 SGHTA, CDR2 FQGNSA. V was pared by 5 bases and J by 9 bases, with 17 bases between. The CDR3 nucleotides read TGTGCCAGCAGCCCCATGACAGGTTATTTTGAGCAGTTCTTC. Protein product: CASSPMTGYFEQFF.

The CDR3 reads CASSFGGSGNTEAFF. Here the CDR3 DNA reads TGTGCCAGCAGCTTCGGTGGCAGCGGGAACACTGAAGCTTTCTTT. This sequence joins TRBV7-9 and TRBJ1-1; D ambiguous. V was cut by 3 bases and J by 1 base, with 12 bases left in between. From germline, CDR1 is SEHNR and CDR2 FQNEAQ (reference sequence). The CDR3 runs to 15 residues.

The genes are TRBV3-1 (or the pseudogene TRBV3-2) and TRBJ2-7; 7 nucleotides align to TRBD2. The trim removed 3 bases at V and 3 bases at J, leaving 23 bases unmatched. This CDR3 is 20 amino acids long. CDR1 is LGHDT, CDR2 YNNKEL, per germline (reference sequence). CDR3 sequence reads: CASSHRSSGLPIPDVYEQYF. CDR3 bases: TGTGCCAGCAGCCATAGGTCTAGCGGACTCCCCATCCCAGACGTCTACGAGCAGTACTTC.

This chain connects TRBV2 to TRBJ2-3, with D perhaps TRBD2 (6 bases). CDR1 is SNHLY and CDR2 is FYNNEI in the germline V gene. The CDR3 spans 15 residues. Trimming pared 3 bases from V and 1 base from J, leaving 11 bases between. CDR3 nucleotide sequence: TGTGCCAGCAGTGAGGACTACTCTCGCACAGATACGCAGTATTTT. Encoded protein: CASSEDYSRTDTQYF.

The chain joins TRBV29-1 to TRBJ1-2; 9 positions agree with TRBD1. Losses at the gene ends were 7 bases for V and 7 bases for J; bases not matched to a gene: 13. CDR1 is SQVTM and CDR2 is ANQGSEA in the germline V gene. The CDR3 loop spans 14 amino acids. This chain's CDR3 is CSAQPGQGISGYTF. In DNA, the CDR3 is TGCAGCGCTCAACCGGGACAGGGAATATCTGGCTACACCTTC. The full variable domain, with the rest looked up from reference TRBV29-1 and TRBJ1-2, is SAVISQKPSRDICQRGTSLTIQCQVDSQVTMMFWYRQQPGQSLTLIATANQGSEATYESGFVIDKFPISRPNLTFSTLTVSNMSPEDSSIYLCSAQPGQGISGYTFGSGTRLTVV.

This chain links TRBV3-1 (or the pseudogene TRBV3-2) with TRBJ2-7; no clear D. CDR1 is LGHDT and CDR2 is YNNKEL in the germline V gene (reference sequence). V lost 4 bases, J lost 2 bases, and 12 bases lay in between. CDR3 size: 14 residues. For the CDR3, the DNA is TGTGCCAGCAGCCCCACGACATTGACCTACGAGCAGTACTTC. Amino acids: CASSPTTLTYEQYF.

The chain is built from TRBV6-2 or TRBV6-3 and TRBJ1-6, with D maybe TRBD1 (5 bases). Trimming left V 6 bases short and J 6 bases short, with 9 bases between. Germline V gene lookup returns CDR1 MNHEY and CDR2 SVGEGT. This CDR3 spans 13 amino acids. The CDR3 DNA is TGTGCCAGCAGACCTCAGGGTAATTCACCCCTCCACTTT. Amino acids: CASRPQGNSPLHF.

V and J are TRBV19 and TRBJ1-5, with 8 positions matching TRBD1. The CDR3 length is 14 residues. V gave up 7 bases and J gave up 3 bases; unmatched junction bases: 5. Per the germline V gene, CDR1 is LNHDA and CDR2 is SQIVND (reference sequence). The CDR3 DNA is TGTGCCAGTATGGACAGGGTAGACAATCAGCCCCAGCATTTT. Translated, it gives CASMDRVDNQPQHF.

This clone was observed once. This sequence joins TRBV19 and TRBJ2-5; D not resolved. The ends were cut back, 2 bases at V and 5 bases at J, with 15 bases in the middle. This CDR3 is 15 amino acids long. Germline CDR1 and CDR2: LNHDA and SQIVND (reference sequence). The CDR3 protein is CASSITPARRETQYF. The CDR3 region has the DNA TGTGCCAGTAGTATAACTCCTGCCCGGCGGGAGACCCAGTACTTC.

In nucleotides, the CDR3 is TGTGCCAGCAGGGAATTCCCACCTAGCTCTGGGGCCAACGTCCTGACTTTC. This encodes CASREFPPSSGANVLTF. The rearrangement links TRBV2 to TRBJ2-6; D gene ambiguous. Looked up from germline, CDR1 is SNHLY and CDR2 is FYNNEI. The CDR3 loop spans 17 amino acids. V was clipped by 6 bases and J by 0 bases, with 15 bases between them.